This TCR beta chain came from a study of blood T cell repertoires in COVID-19. Authors' processing steps: Amplification of reference gene primers was used by the study to estimate nucleated cell counts. TCRdb keeps only in-frame clones here, not all; method: immunoSEQ multiplex PCR. The DNA was the basis for D and trimming; V, J and clone size are from that table. The sample contains about 200,000 clones, 70% to 85% of which appear only once. Trimming took 5 bases from V and 6 from J, leaving 16 bases between them. There are 15 residues in the CDR3. Germline lookup yields CDR1 LNHDA and CDR2 SQIVND (reference sequence).

Sequenced input: peripheral blood. This receptor was obtained from a human donor with acute or convalescent COVID-19. The donor label of this sample is uncertain. The chain has TRBV19 and TRBJ1-4, with D maybe TRBD1 (6 bases). The CDR3 loop reads CASSVPQGTHEKLFF. The CDR3 bases are TGTGCCAGTAGTGTACCACAGGGAACACATGAAAAACTGTTTTTT.